This is a list of T cell receptor beta chains from one sample in a study of human T cells and chemical hapten exposure. TCRdb redid the calling of the RACE reads with MiXCR, one entry per CDR3 protein. Counted here are about 140,000 distinct CDR3 sequences, 10% to 15% occurring once; the ten biggest clones make up about 1.3%. The starting material was whole blood, obtained in connection with sensitization to the hapten diphenylcyclopropenone (DPC). These receptors originate from a woman aged 50 to 65 with alopecia areata. Some clones in this sample may be carry-over from other donors' samples. CDR3s include the opening cysteine and the closing phenylalanine or tryptophan. A D gene is named only where the DNA matches it firmly. Where a row states a size, it is once, few, many or the class of an expanded clone; other rows omit it.

size	J	D	V	CDR3	DNA
.	TRBJ2-7	.	TRBV19	CASSISGVGSYEQYF	TGTGCCAGTAGTATCTCGGGCGTGGGGTCGTACGAGCAGTACTTC
.	TRBJ2-4	.	TRBV5-1	CASSLAGRLAKNIQYF	TGCGCCAGCAGCCTGGCAGGGAGATTAGCCAAAAACATTCAGTACTTC
few	TRBJ1-4	.	TRBV10-2	CASKVTTNEKLFF	TGCGCCAGCAAAGTTACAACTAATGAAAAACTGTTTTTT
few	TRBJ2-7	.	TRBV27	CASSWDHRASYEQYF	TGTGCCAGCAGCTGGGACCACCGTGCCTCCTACGAGCAGTACTTC
many	TRBJ2-3	.	TRBV4-1	CASSQVHSPADTQYF	TGCGCCAGCAGCCAAGTCCACAGCCCCGCGGATACGCAGTATTTT
.	TRBJ2-7	.	TRBV12-3/TRBV12-4	CASSLFGSYEQYF	TGTGCCAGCAGCTTGTTTGGTTCCTACGAGCAGTACTTC
few	TRBJ1-4	.	TRBV7-9	CASSLSLTLDLNEKLFF	TGTGCCAGCAGCTTAAGCCTCACCCTTGACCTTAATGAAAAACTGTTTTTT
.	TRBJ2-2	TRBD1	TRBV11-2	CASSGQGRSTGELFF	TGTGCCAGCAGCGGACAGGGCAGATCCACCGGGGAGCTGTTTTTT
many	TRBJ1-2	.	TRBV29-1	CSAEGTNYGYTF	TGCAGCGCTGAAGGTACTAACTATGGCTACACCTTC
.	TRBJ1-4	.	TRBV5-1	CASSVGRTNEKLFF	TGCGCCAGCAGCGTAGGGAGGACTAATGAAAAACTGTTTTTT
many	TRBJ2-1	TRBD2	TRBV12-3/TRBV12-4	CASSRTSGSWNEQFF	TGTGCCAGCAGTCGTACTAGCGGGAGCTGGAATGAGCAGTTCTTC
many	TRBJ2-5	.	TRBV6-1	CASRRETQYF	TGTGCCAGCAGAAGGGAGACCCAGTACTTC
.	TRBJ2-7	TRBD2	TRBV28	CASSPTSGRAYEQYF	TGTGCCAGCAGTCCGACTAGCGGGAGGGCCTACGAGCAGTACTTC
few	TRBJ2-3	.	TRBV10-2	CASMEPARKDTQYF	TGCGCCAGCATGGAACCGGCGAGAAAAGATACGCAGTATTTT
.	TRBJ1-2	.	TRBV4-1	CASSQVSNYGYTF	TGCGCCAGCAGCCAAGTGTCCAACTATGGCTACACCTTC
few	TRBJ2-1	TRBD2	TRBV20-1	CSARDLSGTSGYNEQFF	TGCAGTGCTAGAGATTTATCCGGGACTAGCGGCTACAATGAGCAGTTCTTC
many	TRBJ2-3	.	TRBV4-3	CASSQDAPDTQYF	TGCGCCAGCAGCCAAGATGCCCCAGATACGCAGTATTTT
few	TRBJ2-7	TRBD2	TRBV27	CASSSRTSGYEQYF	TGTGCCAGCAGTTCTCGGACTAGCGGCTACGAGCAGTACTTC
many	TRBJ2-7	TRBD2	TRBV18	CASSSRGTSALGAEQYF	TGTGCCAGCTCATCAAGGGGGACTAGCGCCCTAGGCGCTGAGCAGTACTTC
.	TRBJ2-1	TRBD2	TRBV19	CASSILAGSEKFF	TGTGCCAGTAGTATATTAGCGGGATCCGAGAAGTTCTTC
few	TRBJ2-7	.	TRBV5-6	CASEEKGTTYEQYF	TGTGCCAGCGAAGAGAAGGGGACCACCTACGAGCAGTACTTC
.	TRBJ2-1	.	TRBV11-3	CASSLGPHGEQFF	TGTGCCAGCAGCTTGGGACCTCACGGTGAGCAGTTCTTC
.	TRBJ1-1	.	TRBV5-1	CASSLVAPGADTEAFF	TGCGCCAGCAGCTTGGTCGCGCCCGGAGCGGACACTGAAGCTTTCTTT
.	TRBJ2-1	TRBD2	TRBV11-2	CASSRTWTSGSHEQFF	TGTGCCAGCAGTCGTACCTGGACTAGCGGGAGTCATGAGCAGTTCTTC
few	TRBJ2-7	.	TRBV12-3/TRBV12-4	CASSSPAGASYEQYF	TGTGCCAGCAGTTCCCCAGCAGGAGCGTCCTACGAGCAGTACTTC
few	TRBJ1-6	TRBD1	TRBV6-6	CASTKTQGAQDNSPLHF	TGTGCCAGCACCAAGACACAGGGGGCGCAGGATAATTCACCCCTCCACTTT
few	TRBJ2-2	.	TRBV14	CASSPSRAGELFF	TGTGCCAGCAGCCCTAGCAGAGCCGGGGAGCTGTTTTTT
many	TRBJ2-7	.	TRBV28	CASSLTNGEQYF	TGTGCCAGCAGTTTGACTAACGGCGAGCAGTACTTC
few	TRBJ2-2	TRBD1	TRBV7-9	CASSRTGGPTGELFF	TGTGCCAGCAGCCGGACAGGGGGCCCCACCGGGGAGCTGTTTTTT
.	TRBJ1-1	.	TRBV11-2	CASSLDRRDDTEAFF	TGTGCCAGCAGCTTAGATCGCAGGGATGACACTGAAGCTTTCTTT
.	TRBJ2-3	TRBD2	TRBV4-3	CASSQGVSGRVTDTQYF	TGCGCCAGCAGCCAAGGGGTTAGCGGGAGGGTCACAGATACGCAGTATTTT
many	TRBJ2-7	.	TRBV28	CASSSRLSEQYF	TGTGCCAGCAGTTCCCGTTTATCCGAGCAGTACTTC
few	TRBJ2-7	.	TRBV4-3	CASSQGRYYEQYF	TGCGCCAGCAGCCAGGGGAGGTACTACGAGCAGTACTTC
.	TRBJ2-7	.	TRBV20-1	CSAREWAPNEQYF	TGCAGTGCTAGAGAGTGGGCCCCCAACGAGCAGTACTTC
many	TRBJ2-1	.	TRBV7-8	CASSLGRERNEQFF	TGTGCCAGCAGCTTAGGGCGGGAACGGAATGAGCAGTTCTTC
many	TRBJ1-2	.	TRBV20-1	CSARVDRGSNYGYTF	TGCAGTGCTAGAGTGGATCGGGGCTCTAACTATGGCTACACCTTC
many	TRBJ1-4	.	TRBV20-1	CSARAEGEGLFF	TGCAGTGCTAGAGCCGAGGGAGAAGGGCTGTTTTTT
.	TRBJ2-2	TRBD1	TRBV6-2/TRBV6-3	CASSYGTGATGELFF	TGTGCCAGCAGTTATGGGACAGGTGCTACCGGGGAGCTGTTTTTT
many	TRBJ2-1	TRBD2	TRBV7-8	CASSLKDGLAGGPRNEQFF	TGTGCCAGCAGCTTAAAGGACGGACTAGCGGGAGGGCCGAGGAATGAGCAGTTCTTC
.	TRBJ1-5	.	TRBV20-1	CSARDRQVGQPQHF	TGCAGTGCTAGAGATCGGCAGGTAGGACAGCCCCAGCATTTT
many	TRBJ1-6	.	TRBV12-3/TRBV12-4	CASSLGGTRDSPLHF	TGTGCCAGCAGTTTAGGCGGGACAAGGGATTCACCCCTCCACTTT
.	TRBJ1-1	.	TRBV4-1	CASSQGVQTKNTEAFF	TGCGCCAGCAGCCAAGGGGTGCAGACCAAAAACACTGAAGCTTTCTTT
few	TRBJ1-4	.	TRBV7-9	CASSLGHGGRSPNEKLFF	TGTGCCAGCAGCTTAGGTCATGGGGGGCGAAGCCCTAATGAAAAACTGTTTTTT
.	TRBJ2-3	.	TRBV30	CAWSDRPSSSQYF	TGTGCCTGGAGTGACCGACCTAGCAGCTCGCAGTATTTT
many	TRBJ2-1	TRBD1	TRBV5-1	CASSNSGTGTFYNEQFF	TGCGCCAGCAGCAATAGTGGGACAGGGACCTTTTACAATGAGCAGTTCTTC
.	TRBJ2-5	TRBD1	TRBV9	CASSSRGTGTQYF	TGTGCCAGCAGCTCCAGGGGGACCGGGACCCAGTACTTC
many	TRBJ2-2	.	TRBV7-9	CASSRQASTGELFF	TGTGCCAGCAGCAGACAGGCCAGCACCGGGGAGCTGTTTTTT
few	TRBJ1-2	.	TRBV6-2/TRBV6-3	CASSYDNPNYGYTF	TGTGCCAGCAGTTACGACAACCCGAACTATGGCTACACCTTC
few	TRBJ2-7	.	TRBV7-9	CASSLVQGTFTYEQYF	TGTGCCAGCAGCTTAGTCCAGGGGACATTCACCTACGAGCAGTACTTC
many	TRBJ1-4	TRBD1	TRBV7-9	CASSFTGDWSEKLFF	TGTGCCAGCAGCTTTACAGGGGACTGGAGTGAAAAACTGTTTTTT
few	TRBJ2-3	TRBD2	TRBV18	CASSSTSGGLTDTQYF	TGTGCCAGCTCATCGACTAGCGGGGGGCTCACAGATACGCAGTATTTT
.	TRBJ2-5	TRBD2	TRBV11-1	CASSFSRGEETQYF	TGTGCCAGCAGCTTCTCCCGGGGGGAAGAGACCCAGTACTTC